This is a list of T cell receptor beta chains from one sample in a study of T cell responses to AZD1222 COVID-19 vaccine. Clones were read by immunoSEQ multiplex PCR, and TCRdb kept only the in-frame ones, dropping some. Of more than 95,000 clones in the sample, more than 80% were seen once. The material was peripheral blood, obtained on day 0 of AZD1222 vaccination. These receptors were taken from an adult in good health. Both conserved end residues are part of each CDR3. The order of the fields is J gene, clone size, D gene, V gene, CDR3 protein, CDR3 DNA. D genes are given only for firm matches. Part of the rows lack a size; the others show once, few, many or a class for expanded clones.

>TRBJ2-7|few|TRBD1|TRBV11-2
CASSSLQGASYEQYF
TGTGCCAGCAGCTCATTACAGGGGGCGAGCTACGAGCAGTACTTC
>TRBJ1-2|NA|TRBD1|TRBV11-2
CASSTPRDRGSGYGYTF
TGTGCCAGCAGCACACCCCGGGACAGGGGCTCGGGCTATGGCTACACCTTC
>TRBJ2-7|NA|NA|TRBV19
CASSIPSSYEQYF
TGTGCCAGTAGTATTCCGTCCTCCTACGAGCAGTACTTC
>TRBJ2-7|NA|TRBD2|TRBV5-1
CASSFSREGPYEQYF
TGCGCCAGCAGCTTTTCCCGGGAGGGCCCCTACGAGCAGTACTTC
>TRBJ2-2|NA|TRBD2|TRBV9
CASSSRLAETGELFF
TGTGCCAGCAGCTCGCGACTAGCGGAAACCGGGGAGCTGTTTTTT
>TRBJ2-4|NA|NA|TRBV6-6
CASDEGGLAAKNIQYF
TGTGCCAGTGATGAGGGGGGGCTAGCAGCCAAAAACATTCAGTACTTC
>TRBJ2-3|NA|TRBD2|TRBV18
CASSPTSGSTDTQYF
TGTGCCAGCTCACCCACTAGCGGAAGCACAGATACGCAGTATTTT
>TRBJ1-2|NA|NA|TRBV12-3/TRBV12-4
CASSSGGGYTF
TGTGCCAGCAGTTCGGGGGGTGGCTACACCTTC
>TRBJ2-1|NA|NA|TRBV4-2
CASSQEESSYNEQFF
TGTGCCAGCAGCCAAGAGGAATCCTCCTACAATGAGCAGTTCTTC
>TRBJ1-4|NA|NA|TRBV2
CASTSRGGLELFF
TGTGCCAGCACCTCCCGGGGGGGGTTGGAACTGTTTTTT
>TRBJ1-5|NA|NA|TRBV28
CASSLETGSQPQHF
TGTGCCAGCAGTTTAGAGACAGGTAGTCAGCCCCAGCATTTT
>TRBJ2-7|NA|NA|TRBV6-5
CASSRDNSYEQYF
TGTGCCAGCAGCCGGGACAACTCCTACGAGCAGTACTTC
>TRBJ1-3|NA|NA|TRBV19
CASSTGQPGNTIYF
TGTGCCAGTAGTACAGGACAGCCTGGAAACACCATATATTTT
>TRBJ1-2|NA|TRBD1|TRBV4-3
CASSHRTGGDGYTF
TGCGCCAGCAGCCATCGGACAGGGGGCGATGGCTACACCTTC
>TRBJ1-5|NA|NA|TRBV9
CASSVGYGQNQPQHF
TGTGCCAGCAGCGTAGGTTACGGCCAAAATCAGCCCCAGCATTTT
>TRBJ2-3|NA|NA|TRBV4-3
CASSQRGGTTDTQYF
TGCGCCAGCAGCCAACGGGGCGGGACCACAGATACGCAGTATTTT
>TRBJ1-1|NA|NA|TRBV6-5
CASSLGGIEAFF
TGTGCCAGCAGCCTCGGAGGGATTGAAGCTTTCTTT
>TRBJ2-4|once|NA|TRBV6-5
CASGGGTAGWSDF
TGTGCCAGCGGAGGGGGGACGGCCGGTTGGTCGGACTTC
>TRBJ1-5|NA|NA|TRBV28
CASSGLGQGQPQHF
TGTGCCAGCAGTGGGTTAGGTCAAGGTCAGCCCCAGCATTTT
>TRBJ2-1|once|TRBD2|TRBV2
CASIGGLAGGEGNEQFF
TGTGCCAGCATCGGAGGACTAGCGGGAGGAGAAGGGAATGAGCAGTTCTTC
>TRBJ2-1|NA|TRBD2|TRBV5-4
CASSIGLDEQFF
TGTGCCAGCAGCATCGGACTAGATGAGCAGTTCTTC
>TRBJ1-1|NA|NA|TRBV7-9
CASSFNSGATEAFF
TGTGCCAGCAGCTTTAACAGTGGGGCCACTGAAGCTTTCTTT
>TRBJ2-1|once|NA|TRBV7-2
CASSYLGSSYNEQFF
TGTGCCAGCAGCTACTTAGGGAGCTCCTACAATGAGCAGTTCTTC
>TRBJ2-6|NA|TRBD1|TRBV12-5
CASGESTGAGANVLTF
TGTGCTAGTGGCGAGAGTACAGGGGCTGGGGCCAACGTCCTGACTTTC
>TRBJ2-7|NA|NA|TRBV28
CASRNTGPSSYEQYF
TGTGCCAGCAGGAACACAGGGCCTAGCTCCTACGAGCAGTACTTC
>TRBJ1-1|NA|NA|TRBV24-1
CATSGDSGRMNTEAFF
TGTGCCACCAGTGGAGATTCTGGACGGATGAACACTGAAGCTTTCTTT
>TRBJ1-5|NA|TRBD1|TRBV7-6
CASSDGTGEQPQHF
TGTGCCAGCAGCGATGGGACAGGAGAGCAGCCCCAGCATTTT
>TRBJ1-1|NA|NA|TRBV9
CASSVTGTTEAFF
TGTGCCAGCAGCGTTACAGGGACCACTGAAGCTTTCTTT
>TRBJ2-7|NA|NA|TRBV13
CASSLGAYEQYF
TGTGCCAGCAGCTTAGGGGCCTACGAGCAGTACTTC
>TRBJ2-7|NA|NA|TRBV7-3
CASSLRESAEQYF
TGTGCCAGCAGCTTACGGGAGTCGGCCGAGCAGTACTTC
>TRBJ2-7|NA|TRBD1|TRBV25-1
CASSDPDRVGEQYF
TGTGCCAGCAGTGACCCGGACAGGGTAGGGGAGCAGTACTTC
>TRBJ1-5|NA|NA|TRBV9
CASSVDAMVGPQHF
TGTGCCAGCAGCGTGGACGCCATGGTTGGGCCCCAGCATTTT
>TRBJ2-3|NA|TRBD2|TRBV10-3
CAIKRDPQSTDTQYF
TGTGCCATCAAGCGGGATCCTCAGAGCACAGATACGCAGTATTTT
>TRBJ2-5|NA|NA|TRBV29-1
CSVEAGSAQETQYF
TGCAGCGTCGAGGCAGGATCCGCTCAAGAGACCCAGTACTTC
>TRBJ2-7|NA|NA|TRBV11-2
CASSLELSYEQYF
TGTGCCAGCAGCTTAGAACTATCCTACGAGCAGTACTTC
>TRBJ2-3|once|TRBD1|TRBV13
CASTNRGRLDTQYF
TGTGCCAGCACAAACAGGGGGCGGTTGGATACGCAGTATTTT
>TRBJ2-4|NA|NA|TRBV6-5
CASWRAASNIQYF
TGTGCCAGCTGGCGGGCTGCTTCTAACATTCAGTACTTC
>TRBJ1-1|NA|NA|TRBV29-1
CSVPVYSEAFF
TGCAGCGTCCCCGTTTACTCTGAAGCTTTCTTT
>TRBJ2-4|NA|NA|TRBV19
CASSRLPGDIQYF
TGTGCCAGTAGTCGACTTCCTGGGGACATTCAGTACTTC
>TRBJ2-1|NA|TRBD2|TRBV28
CASSLSDAGRASDEQFF
TGTGCCAGCAGTTTAAGTGATGCCGGGAGGGCGAGTGATGAGCAGTTCTTC
>TRBJ1-2|NA|NA|TRBV19
CASTPGSTLYGYTF
TGTGCCAGTACTCCAGGGTCTACTTTGTATGGCTACACCTTC
>TRBJ2-3|few|TRBD2|TRBV28
CASSFLAGSTDTQYF
TGTGCCAGCAGTTTTTTAGCGGGTAGCACAGATACGCAGTATTTT
>TRBJ1-2|once|NA|TRBV3-1/TRBV3-2
CASSQDAAGRGYTF
TGTGCCAGCAGCCAAGACGCCGCCGGCCGGGGCTACACCTTC
>TRBJ2-3|NA|TRBD2|TRBV7-7
CASSLGLAGTDTQYF
TGTGCCAGCAGCTTAGGACTAGCGGGGACAGATACGCAGTATTTT
>TRBJ2-7|NA|NA|TRBV24-1
CATSETGFSYEQYF
TGTGCCACCAGTGAAACAGGTTTCTCCTACGAGCAGTACTTC
>TRBJ1-6|NA|NA|TRBV2
CASTGINSPLHF
TGTGCCAGCACAGGGATCAATTCACCCCTCCACTTT
>TRBJ2-7|NA|TRBD2|TRBV7-2
CASSLGGLATYEQYF
TGTGCCAGCAGCTTAGGGGGACTAGCGACCTACGAGCAGTACTTC
>TRBJ2-3|NA|NA|TRBV5-6
CASSPLDSSTDTQYF
TGTGCCAGCAGCCCCCTAGACAGTAGCACAGATACGCAGTATTTT
>TRBJ1-3|NA|NA|TRBV5-6
CASSRWTSSGNTIYF
TGTGCCAGCAGCCGGTGGACATCCTCTGGAAACACCATATATTTT
>TRBJ1-1|NA|TRBD1|TRBV24-1
CATSETGTGAEAFF
TGTGCCACCAGTGAGACCGGGACAGGAGCTGAAGCTTTCTTT